The clone carrying this T cell receptor (beta chain) occurred once. V was shortened by 3 bases and J by 3 bases, with 11 bases between the two germline ends. Germline assignment: CDR1 MNHEY and CDR2 SMNVEV (reference sequence). This CDR3 comprises 14 residues. These data are taken from a study of T cell changes during pregnancy in multiple sclerosis. The assay was immunoSEQ multiplex PCR, and TCRdb's table has in-frame clones only and misses some. The sample consists of some 37,000 clones, around 92% of them appearing once. The genes are TRBV27 and TRBJ2-5; the D gene is possibly TRBD2 (6 bases). This receptor was obtained from a female donor with multiple sclerosis, enrolled in a pregnancy study. Material: CD8+ T cells from peripheral blood mononuclear cells, obtained after pregnancy. CDR3 in amino acids: CASSLWPGEETQYF. The CDR3 DNA sequence: TGTGCCAGCAGTTTGTGGCCGGGAGAAGAGACCCAGTACTTC.